Below are 12 T cell receptor beta chains sequenced from a single sample in a study of Ad26.COV2.S vaccination and SARS-CoV-2 variants. Generated by immunoSEQ multiplex PCR, the TCRdb table keeps only in-frame clones and is missing some. The profile shows 450,000 to 550,000 clones, 85% to 90% of them singletons. Treatment in this sample: roughly 20 received Ad26.COV2.S at low or high dose, single or two shots; about 5 received placebo; per-sample allocation not given. Following the first vaccine or placebo injection, samples were taken on day 63. The input for sequencing was peripheral blood, taken in a trial of Ad26.COV2.S vaccine versus placebo. The receptors shown here come from a person aged 18-65 years who received the Ad26.COV2.S COVID-19 vaccine or a placebo.

This chain uses TRBV24-1 with TRBJ1-4, with D tentatively TRBD1 (5 bases). There are 13 residues in the CDR3. V was pared by 9 bases and J by 5 bases, with 12 bases between. CDR1 is KGHDR and CDR2 is SFDVKD in the germline V gene. CDR3 amino acids: CATSRGGNEKLFF. In DNA form, the CDR3 reads TGTGCCACCTCCCGGGGCGGGAATGAAAAACTGTTTTTT.

A note on this clone: Different DNA sequences within this sample yield the same CDR3. The rearrangement links TRBV5-1 to TRBJ1-6; D is possibly TRBD1 (6 bases). The CDR3 has 14 residues. Germline V CDR1 and CDR2: SGHRS, YFSETQ. Trimming left V 0 bases short and J 9 bases short, with 10 bases between. DNA for the CDR3: TGCGCCAGCAGCTTGGGGACAGAAGGTTCACCCCTCCACTTT. Translated: CASSLGTEGSPLHF.

The chain couples TRBV7-8 to TRBJ2-5; 7 bases fit TRBD2. Unmatched junction bases numbered 3, after V lost 3 bases and J lost 2 bases. This CDR3 is built from 14 residues. The germline gives CDR1 SGHVS, CDR2 FQNEAQ. CDR3 in amino acids: CASSLQAGQETQYF. In nucleotides, the CDR3 is TGTGCCAGCAGCTTGCAAGCGGGACAAGAGACCCAGTACTTC.

The chain links TRBV9 to TRBJ2-7; 9 nucleotides agree with TRBD2. The V segment lost 4 bases and the J segment 1 base; nucleotides outside the gene matches: 6. The length of the CDR3 is 15 residues. In germline, CDR1 is SGDLS, CDR2 YYNGEE. CDR3 sequence reads: CASSSQAGGSYEQYF. In nucleotides, the CDR3 is TGTGCCAGCAGCTCCCAAGCGGGGGGATCCTACGAGCAGTACTTC.

The chain has TRBV5-4 and TRBJ2-3, with TRBD2 identical over 9 bases. The length of the CDR3 is 18 residues. CDR1 SGHNT and CDR2 YYREEE come from the germline V gene (reference sequence). J lost 2 bases, V lost 4 bases, and 14 bases had no gene match. CDR3 in amino acids: CASSRRLSGGLPTDTQYF. DNA for the CDR3: TGTGCCAGCAGCCGCCGATTAAGCGGGGGGCTCCCCACAGATACGCAGTATTTT.

This sequence joins TRBV7-9 and TRBJ2-7; TRBD1 might be the D (5 bases). Trimming removed 6 bases at V and 6 bases at J, with 15 bases between. The CDR3 has 13 residues. Germline CDR1 reads SEHNR; CDR2 reads FQNEAQ (reference sequence). The CDR3 loop is CASRPTALGEQYF. CDR3 sequence (DNA): TGTGCCAGCAGGCCGACAGCCCTGGGCGAGCAGTACTTC.

This clone was seen only once. The rearrangement links TRBV6-5 to TRBJ2-4; the match to TRBD2 covers 7 bases. The length of the CDR3 is 15 residues. The V gene's germline CDR1 is MNHEY and CDR2 SVGAGI. Trimming cost V 0 bases and J 3 bases; bases outside gene matches: 2. CDR3 DNA sequence: TGTGCCAGCAGTTACTCCTGGGAGGGCAAAAACATTCAGTACTTC. Translating it yields CASSYSWEGKNIQYF.

The rearrangement joins TRBV5-5 to TRBJ2-1; D gene unclear. The CDR3 is made up of 13 amino acids. The ends were cut back, 0 bases at V and 1 base at J, with 2 bases in the middle. Germline CDR1 and CDR2: SGHKS and YYEKEE (reference sequence). The CDR3 coding sequence is TGTGCCAGCAGCTTGGGGTCCTACAATGAGCAGTTCTTC. It codes for CASSLGSYNEQFF.

The chain uses TRBV27 and TRBJ2-7; D is perhaps TRBD2 (5 bases). The V end lost 2 bases, the J end lost 2 bases, and 19 bases lay between the germline ends. Looked up from germline, CDR1 is MNHEY and CDR2 is SMNVEV (reference sequence). This CDR3 comprises 17 residues. The CDR3 loop reads CASSLSWNPRVAYEQYF. CDR3 DNA: TGTGCCAGCAGTTTAAGTTGGAACCCGAGGGTGGCCTACGAGCAGTACTTC.

Concerning this clone: Distinct nucleotide sequences in the sample also encode this CDR3. J is TRBJ1-2 and V is TRBV18, with D unresolved. CDR1 and CDR2 from the germline V gene are KGHSH and LQKENI. Trimming stripped 6 bases from V and 2 bases from J, with 10 bases between. This CDR3 region has 13 residues. In DNA form, the CDR3 reads TGTGCCAGCTCTCCGGACGGGAACTATGGCTACACCTTC. Encoded protein: CASSPDGNYGYTF. Using reference TRBV18 and TRBJ1-2 for the parts outside the CDR3, the full variable domain is NAGVMQNPRHLVRRRGQEARLRCSPMKGHSHVYWYRQLPEEGLKFMVYLQKENIIDESGMPKERFSAEFPKEGPSILRIQQVVRGDSAAYFCASSPDGNYGYTFGSGTRLTVV.

The gene calls are TRBV10-3 and TRBJ2-7; a weak D match, TRBD2 (6 bases). The CDR3 is 14 residues long. Trimming removed 3 bases from V and 7 bases from J, with 16 bases in between. Germline values: CDR1 ENHRY, CDR2 SYGVKD. CDR3 amino acids: CAISEWSGGGEQYV. Here the CDR3 DNA reads TGTGCCATCAGTGAATGGTCAGGCGGAGGGGAGCAGTACGTC.

The sample holds a few counts of this clone. The chain carries TRBV27 and TRBJ1-5, with 7 bases lining up with TRBD1. This CDR3 has 16 residues. V was pared by 8 bases and J by 5 bases, with 15 bases of the junction left unmatched. Germline V CDR1 and CDR2: MNHEY, SMNVEV (reference sequence). CDR3 nucleotide sequence: TGTGCCAGCTCCGCTTACAGGGGACTTTACTATCAGCCCCAGCATTTT. Protein sequence: CASSAYRGLYYQPQHF.